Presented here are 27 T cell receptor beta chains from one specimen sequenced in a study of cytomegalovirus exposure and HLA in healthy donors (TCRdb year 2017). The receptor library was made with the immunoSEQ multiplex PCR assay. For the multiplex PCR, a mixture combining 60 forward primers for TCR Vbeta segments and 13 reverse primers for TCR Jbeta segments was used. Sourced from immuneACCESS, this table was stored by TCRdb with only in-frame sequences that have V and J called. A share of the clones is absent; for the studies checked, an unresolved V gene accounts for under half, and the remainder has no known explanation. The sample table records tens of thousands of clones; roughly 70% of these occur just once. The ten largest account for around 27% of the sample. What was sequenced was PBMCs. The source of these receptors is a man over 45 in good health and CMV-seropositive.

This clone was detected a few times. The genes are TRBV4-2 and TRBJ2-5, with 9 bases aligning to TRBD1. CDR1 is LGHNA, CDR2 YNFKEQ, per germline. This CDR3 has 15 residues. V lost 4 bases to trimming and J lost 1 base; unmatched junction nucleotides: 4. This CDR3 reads CASSPGTGIQETQYF. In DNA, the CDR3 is TGTGCCAGCAGCCCGGGGACAGGGATCCAAGAGACCCAGTACTTC.

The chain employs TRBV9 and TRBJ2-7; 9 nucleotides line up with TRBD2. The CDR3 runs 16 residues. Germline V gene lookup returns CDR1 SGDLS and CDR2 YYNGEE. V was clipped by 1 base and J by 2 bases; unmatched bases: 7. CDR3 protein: CASSVSAAGGPYEQYF. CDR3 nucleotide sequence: TGTGCCAGCAGCGTATCCGCTGCGGGAGGGCCCTACGAGCAGTACTTC. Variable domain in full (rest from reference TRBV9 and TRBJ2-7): DSGVTQTPKHLITATGQRVTLRCSPRSGDLSVYWYQQSLDQGLQFLIQYYNGEERAKGNILERFSAQQFPDLHSELNLSSLELGDSALYFCASSVSAAGGPYEQYFGPGTRLTVT.

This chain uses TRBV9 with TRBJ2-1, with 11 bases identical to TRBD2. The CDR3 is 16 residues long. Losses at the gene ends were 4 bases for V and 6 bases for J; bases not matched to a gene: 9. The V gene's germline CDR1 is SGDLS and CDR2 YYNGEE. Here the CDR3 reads CASSTLAGEGANEQFF. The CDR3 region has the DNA TGTGCCAGCAGCACACTAGCGGGAGAGGGAGCCAATGAGCAGTTCTTC.

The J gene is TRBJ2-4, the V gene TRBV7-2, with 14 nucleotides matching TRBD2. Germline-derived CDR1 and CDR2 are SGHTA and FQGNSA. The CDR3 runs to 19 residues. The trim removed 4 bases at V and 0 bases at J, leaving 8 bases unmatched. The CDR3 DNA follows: TGTGCCAGCAGCTCTGGGACTAGCGGGAGTCGACTAGCCAAAAACATTCAGTACTTC. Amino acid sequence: CASSSGTSGSRLAKNIQYF. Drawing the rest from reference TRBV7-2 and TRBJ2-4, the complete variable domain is GAGVSQSPSNKVTEKGKDVELRCDPISGHTALYWYRQSLGQGLEFLIYFQGNSAPDKSGLPSDRFSAERTGGSVSTLTIQRTQQEDSAVYLCASSSGTSGSRLAKNIQYFGAGTRLSVL.

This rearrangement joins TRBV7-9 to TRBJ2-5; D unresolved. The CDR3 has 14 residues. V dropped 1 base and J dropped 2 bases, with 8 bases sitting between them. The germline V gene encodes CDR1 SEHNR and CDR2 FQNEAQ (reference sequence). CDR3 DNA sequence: TGTGCCAGCAGCTTAGTGCAGGCGCAAGAGACCCAGTACTTC. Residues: CASSLVQAQETQYF.

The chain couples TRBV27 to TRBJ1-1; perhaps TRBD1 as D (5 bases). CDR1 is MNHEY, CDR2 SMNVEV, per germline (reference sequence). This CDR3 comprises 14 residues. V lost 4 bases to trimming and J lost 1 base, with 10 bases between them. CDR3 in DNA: TGTGCCAGCAGTTCGCGGGGCTGGAACACTGAAGCTTTCTTT. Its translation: CASSSRGWNTEAFF.

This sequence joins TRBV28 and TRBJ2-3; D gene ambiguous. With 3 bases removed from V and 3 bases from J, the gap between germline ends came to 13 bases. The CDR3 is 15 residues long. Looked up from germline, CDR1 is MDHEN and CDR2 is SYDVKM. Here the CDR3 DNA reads TGTGCCAGCAGTTTCCCCGTGGCAGGAACAGATACGCAGTATTTT. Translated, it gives CASSFPVAGTDTQYF.

CDR3 protein: CASSQGLGPGGSEQYF. The CDR3 region has the DNA TGTGCCAGCAGTCAGGGATTAGGTCCGGGGGGATCCGAGCAGTACTTC. The chain couples TRBV28 to TRBJ2-7; 7 nucleotides agree with TRBD2. This CDR3 has 16 residues. Germline V CDR1 and CDR2: MDHEN, SYDVKM. After removal of 5 bases from V and 6 bases from J, the junction contained 16 bases not matched to a gene.

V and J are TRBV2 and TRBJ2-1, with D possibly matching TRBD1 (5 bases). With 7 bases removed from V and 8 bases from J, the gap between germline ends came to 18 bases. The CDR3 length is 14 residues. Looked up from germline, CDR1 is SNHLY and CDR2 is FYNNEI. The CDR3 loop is CASTQDKGVHEQFF. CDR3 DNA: TGTGCCAGCACTCAGGACAAAGGGGTACATGAGCAGTTCTTC.

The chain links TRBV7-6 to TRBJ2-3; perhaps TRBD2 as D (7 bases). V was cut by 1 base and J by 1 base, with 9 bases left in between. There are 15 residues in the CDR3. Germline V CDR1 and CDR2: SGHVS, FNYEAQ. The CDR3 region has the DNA TGTGCCAGCAGCTTAGAGGGGGGGCGCACAGATACGCAGTATTTT. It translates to CASSLEGGRTDTQYF.

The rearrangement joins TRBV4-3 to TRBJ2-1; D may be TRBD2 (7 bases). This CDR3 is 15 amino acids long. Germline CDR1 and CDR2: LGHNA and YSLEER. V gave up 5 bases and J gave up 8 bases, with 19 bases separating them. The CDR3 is CASSSRGGIWDEQFF. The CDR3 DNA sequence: TGCGCCAGCAGCTCAAGGGGGGGTATTTGGGATGAGCAGTTCTTC.

The DNA of the CDR3 is TGTGCCAGCAGCCTCGTCCCTCAAGAGACCCAGTACTTC. This encodes CASSLVPQETQYF. This chain links TRBV7-8 with TRBJ2-5; D call uncertain. Germline V CDR1 and CDR2: SGHVS, FQNEAQ. CDR3 length equals 13 residues. V was trimmed by 5 bases and J by 2 bases, leaving 9 bases between them.

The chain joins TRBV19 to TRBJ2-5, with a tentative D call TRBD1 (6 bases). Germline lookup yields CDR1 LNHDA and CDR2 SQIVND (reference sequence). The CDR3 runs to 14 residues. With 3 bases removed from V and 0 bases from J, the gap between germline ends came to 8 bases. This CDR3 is CASSISGDQETQYF. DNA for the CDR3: TGTGCCAGTAGTATCTCAGGGGACCAAGAGACCCAGTACTTC.

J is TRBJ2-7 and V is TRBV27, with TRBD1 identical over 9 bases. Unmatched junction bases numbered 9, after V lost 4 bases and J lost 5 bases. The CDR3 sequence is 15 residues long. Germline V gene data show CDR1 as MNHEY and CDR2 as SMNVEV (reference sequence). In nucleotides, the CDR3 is TGTGCCAGCAGTTCCACCGGGACAGGGTCCCACGAGCAGTACTTC. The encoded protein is CASSSTGTGSHEQYF.

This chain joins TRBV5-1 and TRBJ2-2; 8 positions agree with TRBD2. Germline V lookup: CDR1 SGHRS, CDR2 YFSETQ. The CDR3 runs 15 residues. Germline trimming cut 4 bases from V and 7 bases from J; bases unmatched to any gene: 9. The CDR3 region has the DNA TGCGCCAGCAGCAGGAGAGTAGCGGGGTACGGGGAGCTGTTTTTT. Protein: CASSRRVAGYGELFF. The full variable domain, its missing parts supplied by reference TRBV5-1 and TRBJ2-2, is KAGVTQTPRYLIKTRGQQVTLSCSPISGHRSVSWYQQTPGQGLQFLFEYFSETQRNKGNFPGRFSGRQFSNSRSEMNVSTLELGDSALYLCASSRRVAGYGELFFGEGSRLTVL.

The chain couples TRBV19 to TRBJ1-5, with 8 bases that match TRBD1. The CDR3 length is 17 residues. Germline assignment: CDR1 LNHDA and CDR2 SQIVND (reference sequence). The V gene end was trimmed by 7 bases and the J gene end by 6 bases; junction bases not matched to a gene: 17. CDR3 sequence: CASTPGQGGEVGQPQHF. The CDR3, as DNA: TGTGCCAGTACCCCCGGACAGGGAGGGGAAGTTGGTCAGCCCCAGCATTTT.

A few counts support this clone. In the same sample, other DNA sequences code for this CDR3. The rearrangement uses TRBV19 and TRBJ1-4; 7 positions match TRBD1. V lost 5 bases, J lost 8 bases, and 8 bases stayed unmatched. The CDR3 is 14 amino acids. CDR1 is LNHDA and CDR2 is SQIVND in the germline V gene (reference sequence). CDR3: CASSVGTALEKLFF. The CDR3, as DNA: TGTGCCAGTAGTGTCGGGACAGCCCTCGAAAAACTGTTTTTT.

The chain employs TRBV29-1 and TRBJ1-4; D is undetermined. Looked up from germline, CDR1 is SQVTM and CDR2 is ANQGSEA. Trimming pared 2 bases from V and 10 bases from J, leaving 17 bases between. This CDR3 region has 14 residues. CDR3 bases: TGCAGCGTTGAAATAGGAGGGCTTGGGAGAAAACTGTTTTTT. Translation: CSVEIGGLGRKLFF.

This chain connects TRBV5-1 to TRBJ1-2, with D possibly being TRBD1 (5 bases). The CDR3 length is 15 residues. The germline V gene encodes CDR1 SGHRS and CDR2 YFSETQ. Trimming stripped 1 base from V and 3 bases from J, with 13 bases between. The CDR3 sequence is CASSLRQGKDYGYTF. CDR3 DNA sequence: TGCGCCAGCAGCTTGAGGCAGGGTAAAGACTATGGCTACACCTTC.

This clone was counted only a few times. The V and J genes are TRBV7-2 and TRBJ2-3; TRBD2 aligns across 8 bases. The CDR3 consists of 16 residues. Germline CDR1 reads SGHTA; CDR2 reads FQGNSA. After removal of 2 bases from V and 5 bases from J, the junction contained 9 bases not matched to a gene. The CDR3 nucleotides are TGTGCCAGCAGCTTAAGGGAGCGGGAGATGTTAGATACGCAGTATTTT. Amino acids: CASSLREREMLDTQYF.

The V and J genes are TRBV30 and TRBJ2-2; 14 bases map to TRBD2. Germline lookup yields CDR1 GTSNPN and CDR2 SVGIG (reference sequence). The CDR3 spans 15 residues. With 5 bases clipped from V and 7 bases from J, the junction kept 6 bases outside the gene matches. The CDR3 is CAWGGTSGSIGELFF. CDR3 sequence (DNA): TGTGCCTGGGGAGGGACTAGCGGGAGTATCGGGGAGCTGTTTTTT.

This CDR3 is CASSLAGLAGADTQYF. The CDR3 DNA follows: TGTGCCAGCAGCTTGGCCGGACTAGCGGGAGCGGATACGCAGTATTTT. The chain recombines TRBV5-4 with TRBJ2-3; 13 bases are shared with TRBD2. From germline, CDR1 is SGHNT and CDR2 YYREEE (reference sequence). Trimming cost V 0 bases and J 6 bases; bases outside gene matches: 4. This CDR3 has 16 amino acids.

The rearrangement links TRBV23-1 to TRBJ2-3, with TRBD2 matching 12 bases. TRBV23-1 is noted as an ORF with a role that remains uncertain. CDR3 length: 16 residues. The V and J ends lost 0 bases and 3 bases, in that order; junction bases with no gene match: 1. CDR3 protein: CASSQSLAGGTDTQYF. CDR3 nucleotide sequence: TGCGCCAGCAGTCAATCCCTAGCGGGAGGGACAGATACGCAGTATTTT.

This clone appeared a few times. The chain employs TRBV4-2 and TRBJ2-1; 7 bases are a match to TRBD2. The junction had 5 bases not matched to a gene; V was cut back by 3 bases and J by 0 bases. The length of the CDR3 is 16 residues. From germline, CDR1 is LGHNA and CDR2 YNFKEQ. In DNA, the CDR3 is TGTGCCAGCAGCCAGCTAAGCGGGACCTCCTACAATGAGCAGTTCTTC. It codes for CASSQLSGTSYNEQFF.

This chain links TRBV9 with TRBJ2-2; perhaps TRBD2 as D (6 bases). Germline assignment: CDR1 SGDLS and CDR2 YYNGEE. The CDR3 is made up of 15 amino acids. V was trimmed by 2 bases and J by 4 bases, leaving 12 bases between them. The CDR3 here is CASSVEGGGTGELFF. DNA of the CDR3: TGTGCCAGCAGCGTGGAGGGAGGTGGCACCGGGGAGCTGTTTTTT.

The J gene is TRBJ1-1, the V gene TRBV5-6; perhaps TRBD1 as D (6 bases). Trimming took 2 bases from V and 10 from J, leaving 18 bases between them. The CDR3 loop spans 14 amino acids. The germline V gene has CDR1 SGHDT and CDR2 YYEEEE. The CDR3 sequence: CASSFGTNALGAFF. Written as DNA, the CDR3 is TGTGCCAGCAGCTTCGGGACAAACGCCTTAGGAGCTTTCTTT.

In DNA, the CDR3 is TGCAGCGCCTTGACTGGAGGTGAGCAGTTCTTC. Its protein is CSALTGGEQFF. The genes are TRBV29-1 and TRBJ2-1; TRBD2 might be the D (5 bases). The ends were cut back, 7 bases at V and 9 bases at J, with 13 bases in the middle. The CDR3 covers 11 residues. Germline loops: CDR1 SQVTM, CDR2 ANQGSEA.